The clone carrying this T cell receptor (beta chain) has only a few counts. Its antigen is unknown. The data belong to a study of post-analysis software for immune sequencing data. Unique molecular identifiers were present in the TCR beta cDNA libraries. TCRdb re-called the PCR reads with MiXCR, one entry per CDR3 protein. The repertoire has 400,000 to 500,000 distinct CDR3 sequences, 39% of them found once; the top ten carry 7.5% to 8.5%. General study findings and limits: Controls had lower frequencies than patients of about 5 TRBV segments, which included TRBV5-6, TRBV5-1 and TRBV20-1.

The V and J ends lost 0 bases and 4 bases respectively, with 13 bases between them. Germline V gives CDR1 KGHSH, CDR2 LQKENI. The CDR3 totals 15 residues. Material: blood. The chain employs TRBV18 and TRBJ2-7, with D perhaps TRBD2 (5 bases). This clonotype was obtained from a girl aged 2 to 9 with multiple sclerosis. The CDR3 DNA reads as TGTGCCAGCTCACCACCTCCCGGAGGTTCTTACGAGCAGTACTTC. Translated: CASSPPPGGSYEQYF.